This T cell receptor beta chain was retrieved from a study of T cell repertoires in cytomegalovirus infection. In the study overall: Shared public TCR beta signatures pointed to both CMV infection and a matching HLA type. Regarding the study as a whole: Dominant in the ex vivo response were TCR beta clonotypes restricted by HLA-C and specific for CMV.

This CDR3 is built from 18 residues. Trimming pared 0 bases from V and 6 bases from J, leaving 21 bases between. CDR1 DFQATT and CDR2 SNEGSKA come from the germline V gene (reference sequence). TCRdb reprocessed the reads via MiXCR and lists one record per CDR3 protein. The data show about 530,000 distinct CDR3 sequences, with around a quarter seen just once and less than 15% held by the top ten. In the case of this clonotype: Antigen unknown.

The receptor was derived from a human donor in good health (CMV status not recorded). Some clones in this sample may be carry-over from other donors' samples. This chain joins TRBV20-1 and TRBJ1-6; D is possibly TRBD1 (6 bases). What was sequenced was PBMCs. The CDR3 protein is CSARDTRKQGNSNSPLHF. In DNA, the CDR3 is TGCAGTGCTAGAGATACCAGAAAACAGGGAAACTCTAATTCACCCCTCCACTTT.